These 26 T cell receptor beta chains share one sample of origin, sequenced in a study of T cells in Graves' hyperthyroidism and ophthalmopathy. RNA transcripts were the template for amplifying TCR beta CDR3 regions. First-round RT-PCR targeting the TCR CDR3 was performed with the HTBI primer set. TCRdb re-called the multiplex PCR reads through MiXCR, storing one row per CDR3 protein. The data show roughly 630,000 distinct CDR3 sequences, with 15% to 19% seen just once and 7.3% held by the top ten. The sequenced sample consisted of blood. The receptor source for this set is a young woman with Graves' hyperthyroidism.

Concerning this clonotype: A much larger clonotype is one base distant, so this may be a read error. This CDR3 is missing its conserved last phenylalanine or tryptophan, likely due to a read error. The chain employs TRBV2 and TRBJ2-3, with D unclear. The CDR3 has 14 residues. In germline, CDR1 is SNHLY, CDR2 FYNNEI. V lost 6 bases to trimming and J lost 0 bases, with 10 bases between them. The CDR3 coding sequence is TGTGCCAGCAGCGCCAGTGCTAGCACAGATACGCAGTATCTT. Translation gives CASSASASTDTQYL.

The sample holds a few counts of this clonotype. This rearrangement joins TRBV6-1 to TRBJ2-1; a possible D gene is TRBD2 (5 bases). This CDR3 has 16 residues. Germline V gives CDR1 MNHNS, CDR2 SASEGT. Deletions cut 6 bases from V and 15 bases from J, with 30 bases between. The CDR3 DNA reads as TGTGCCAGCAGGATCGAGAGGGAGCCTATCCAAGGAACTTTGTTCTTC. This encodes CASRIEREPIQGTLFF.

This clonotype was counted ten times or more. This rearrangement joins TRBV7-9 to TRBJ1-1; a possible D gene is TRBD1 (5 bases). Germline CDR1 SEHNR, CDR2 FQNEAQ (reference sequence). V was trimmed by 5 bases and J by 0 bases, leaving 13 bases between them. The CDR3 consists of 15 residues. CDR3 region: CASSATATMNTEAFF. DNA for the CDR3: TGTGCCAGCAGCGCGACAGCTACTATGAACACTGAAGCTTTCTTT.

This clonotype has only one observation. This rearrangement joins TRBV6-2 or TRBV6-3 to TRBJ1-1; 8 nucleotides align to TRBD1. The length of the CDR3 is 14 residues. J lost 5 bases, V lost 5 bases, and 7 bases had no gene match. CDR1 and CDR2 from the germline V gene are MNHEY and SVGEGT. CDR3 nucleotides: TGTGCCAGCAGTGAATCAGGGGGCTGGACTGAAGCTTTCTTT. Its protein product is CASSESGGWTEAFF.

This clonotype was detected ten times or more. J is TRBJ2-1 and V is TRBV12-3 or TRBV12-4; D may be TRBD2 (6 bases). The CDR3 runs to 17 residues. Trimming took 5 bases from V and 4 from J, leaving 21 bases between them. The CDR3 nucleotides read TGTGCCAGCAGTCCAACAATAGCTGGAGGGCCTTACAATGAGCAGTTCTTC. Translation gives CASSPTIAGGPYNEQFF.

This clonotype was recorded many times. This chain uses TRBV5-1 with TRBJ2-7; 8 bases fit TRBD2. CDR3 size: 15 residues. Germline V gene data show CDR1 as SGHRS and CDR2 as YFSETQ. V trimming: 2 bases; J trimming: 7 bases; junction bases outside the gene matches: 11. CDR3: CASSLAGAEYEEQYF. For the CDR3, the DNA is TGCGCCAGCAGCTTAGCGGGGGCTGAGTACGAGGAGCAGTACTTC.

The DNA of the CDR3 is TGTGCCACCAGCCCAGAGGTCGGAAACACCATATATTTT. Its translation: CATSPEVGNTIYF. The chain links TRBV15 to TRBJ1-3; D remains ambiguous. Per germline, CDR1 LNHNV and CDR2 YYDKDF (reference sequence). V shed 5 bases and J shed 4 bases, with 9 bases lying between them. This CDR3 has 13 amino acids.

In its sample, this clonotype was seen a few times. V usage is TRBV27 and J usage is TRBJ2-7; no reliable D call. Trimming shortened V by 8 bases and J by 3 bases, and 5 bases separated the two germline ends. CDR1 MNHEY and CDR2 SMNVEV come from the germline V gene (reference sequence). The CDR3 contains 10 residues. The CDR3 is CASCLYEQYF. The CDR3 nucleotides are TGTGCCAGCTGTCTCTACGAGCAGTACTTC.

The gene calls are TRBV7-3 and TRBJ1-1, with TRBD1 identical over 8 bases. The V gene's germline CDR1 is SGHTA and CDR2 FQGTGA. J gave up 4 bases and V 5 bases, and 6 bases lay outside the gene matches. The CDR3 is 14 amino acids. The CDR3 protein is CASSRAGGITEAFF. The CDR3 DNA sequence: TGTGCCAGCAGCCGGGCAGGGGGCATCACTGAAGCTTTCTTT.

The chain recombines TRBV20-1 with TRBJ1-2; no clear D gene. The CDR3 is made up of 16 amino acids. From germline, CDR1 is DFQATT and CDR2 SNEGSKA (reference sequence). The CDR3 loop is CSAVKAAYGDRYGYTF. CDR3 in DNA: TGCAGCGCCGTAAAAGCTGCCTACGGAGATCGTTATGGCTACACCTTC.

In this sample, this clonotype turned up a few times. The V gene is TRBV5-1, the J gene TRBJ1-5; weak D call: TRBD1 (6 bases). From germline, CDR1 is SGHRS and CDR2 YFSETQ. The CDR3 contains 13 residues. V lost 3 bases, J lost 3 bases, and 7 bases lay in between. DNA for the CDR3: TGCGCCAGCAGCTGGGACAACAATCAGCCCCAGCATTTT. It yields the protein CASSWDNNQPQHF.

The CDR3 region is CASSLGQENIQYF. For the CDR3, the DNA is TGTGCCAGCAGTTTAGGACAGGAAAACATTCAGTACTTC. V is TRBV27 and J is TRBJ2-4; 7 bases are a match to TRBD1. The junction had 0 bases not matched to a gene; V was cut back by 2 bases and J by 5 bases. The germline CDR1 and CDR2 sequences are MNHEY and SMNVEV (reference sequence). There are 13 residues in the CDR3.

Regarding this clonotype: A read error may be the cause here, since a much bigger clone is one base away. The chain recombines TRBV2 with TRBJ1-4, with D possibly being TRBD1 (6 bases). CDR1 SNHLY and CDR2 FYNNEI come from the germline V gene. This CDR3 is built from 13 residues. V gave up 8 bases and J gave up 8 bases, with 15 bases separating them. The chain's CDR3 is CASGGQGTEKLFF. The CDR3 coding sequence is TGTGCCAGCGGGGGCCAGGGAACCGAAAAACTGTTTTTT.

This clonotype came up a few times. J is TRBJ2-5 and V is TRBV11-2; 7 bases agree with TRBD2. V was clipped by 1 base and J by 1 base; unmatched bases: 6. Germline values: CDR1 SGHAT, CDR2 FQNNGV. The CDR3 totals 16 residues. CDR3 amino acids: CASSLGTGLVQETQYF. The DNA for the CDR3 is TGTGCCAGCAGCTTAGGAACCGGACTAGTCCAAGAGACCCAGTACTTC.

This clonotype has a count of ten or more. Here the CDR3 DNA reads TGTGCCAGCAGTTACCGCCCCCCCGTCGTGGCGGGAGAGCAGTACTTC. This codes for CASSYRPPVVAGEQYF. The chain links TRBV6-6 to TRBJ2-7, with D perhaps TRBD2 (6 bases). CDR1 is MNHNY and CDR2 is SVGAGI in the germline V gene (reference sequence). The V end was cut by 2 bases, the J end by 7 bases, with 21 bases between. This CDR3 has 16 residues.

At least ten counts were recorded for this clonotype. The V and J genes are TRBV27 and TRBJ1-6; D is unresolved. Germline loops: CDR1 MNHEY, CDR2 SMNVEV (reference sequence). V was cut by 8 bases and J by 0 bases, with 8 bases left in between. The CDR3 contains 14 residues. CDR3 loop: CASRLSSYNSPLHF. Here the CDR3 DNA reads TGTGCCAGCCGACTAAGCTCCTATAATTCACCCCTCCACTTT.

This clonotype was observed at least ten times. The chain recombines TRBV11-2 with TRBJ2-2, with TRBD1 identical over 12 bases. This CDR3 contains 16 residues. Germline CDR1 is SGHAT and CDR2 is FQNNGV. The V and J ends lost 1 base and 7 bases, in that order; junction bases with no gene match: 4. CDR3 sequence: CASSLGDRGHGGELFF. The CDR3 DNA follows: TGTGCCAGCAGCTTAGGGGACAGGGGGCACGGCGGGGAGCTGTTTTTT.

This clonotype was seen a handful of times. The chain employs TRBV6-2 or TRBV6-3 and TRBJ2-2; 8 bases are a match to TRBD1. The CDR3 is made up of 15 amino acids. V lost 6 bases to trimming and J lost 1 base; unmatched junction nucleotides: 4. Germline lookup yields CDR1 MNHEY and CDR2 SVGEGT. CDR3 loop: CASRLGTGNTGELFF. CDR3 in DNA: TGTGCCAGCAGACTCGGGACAGGGAACACCGGGGAGCTGTTTTTT.

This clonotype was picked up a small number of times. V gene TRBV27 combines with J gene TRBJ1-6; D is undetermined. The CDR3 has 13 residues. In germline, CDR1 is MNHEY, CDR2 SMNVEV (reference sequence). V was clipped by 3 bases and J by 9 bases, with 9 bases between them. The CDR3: CASSLKKGSPLHF. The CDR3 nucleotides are TGTGCCAGCAGTTTGAAGAAGGGTTCACCCCTCCACTTT.

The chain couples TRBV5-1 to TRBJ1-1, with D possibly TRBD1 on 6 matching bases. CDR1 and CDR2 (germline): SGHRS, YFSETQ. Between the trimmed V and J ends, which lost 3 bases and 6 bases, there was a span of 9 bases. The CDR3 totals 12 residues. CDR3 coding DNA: TGCGCCAGCAGCTCTACAGGGCCTGAAGCTTTCTTT. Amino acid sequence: CASSSTGPEAFF.

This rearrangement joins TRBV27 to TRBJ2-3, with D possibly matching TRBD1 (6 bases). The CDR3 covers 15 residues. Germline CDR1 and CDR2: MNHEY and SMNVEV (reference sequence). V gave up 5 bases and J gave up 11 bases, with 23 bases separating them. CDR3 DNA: TGTGCCAGCAGTCCGTGGACAGAAAAGGCTGGAGGGCAGTATTTT. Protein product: CASSPWTEKAGGQYF.

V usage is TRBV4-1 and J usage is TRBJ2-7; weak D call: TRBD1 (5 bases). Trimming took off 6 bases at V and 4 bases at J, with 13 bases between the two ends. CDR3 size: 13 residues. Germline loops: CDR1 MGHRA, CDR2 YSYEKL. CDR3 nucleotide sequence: TGCGCCAGCAGTACAGGTTCTCAGTACGAGCAGTACTTC. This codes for CASSTGSQYEQYF.

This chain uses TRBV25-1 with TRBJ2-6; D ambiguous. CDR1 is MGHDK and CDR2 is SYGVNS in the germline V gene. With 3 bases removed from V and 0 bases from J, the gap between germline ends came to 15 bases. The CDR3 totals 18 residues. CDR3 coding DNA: TGTGCCAGCAGTGAGCCAGGCCGCCATGGCTCTGGGGCCAACGTCCTGACTTTC. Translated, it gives CASSEPGRHGSGANVLTF.

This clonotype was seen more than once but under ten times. The CDR3 region has the DNA TGTGCCAGCAGTACCCGACCCACGGACCAACACACCGGGGAGCTGTTTTTT. It encodes CASSTRPTDQHTGELFF. This chain links TRBV27 with TRBJ2-2; D is undetermined. Trimming left V 5 bases short and J 3 bases short, with 19 bases between. This CDR3 is 17 amino acids long. Germline values: CDR1 MNHEY, CDR2 SMNVEV (reference sequence).

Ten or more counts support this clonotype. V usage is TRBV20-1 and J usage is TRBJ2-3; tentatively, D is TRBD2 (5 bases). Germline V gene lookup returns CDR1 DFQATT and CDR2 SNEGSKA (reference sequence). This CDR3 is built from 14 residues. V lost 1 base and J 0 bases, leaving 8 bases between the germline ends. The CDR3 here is CSARGAGSTDTQYF. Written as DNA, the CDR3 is TGCAGTGCTAGAGGTGCGGGCAGCACAGATACGCAGTATTTT.

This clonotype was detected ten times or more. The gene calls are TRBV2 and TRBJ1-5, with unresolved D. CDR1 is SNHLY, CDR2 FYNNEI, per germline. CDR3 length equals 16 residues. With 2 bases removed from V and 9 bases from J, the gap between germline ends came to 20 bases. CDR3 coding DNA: TGTGCCAGCAGTGAAAACCTTAGGGCAGAGGGTAGGCCCCAGCATTTT. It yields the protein CASSENLRAEGRPQHF. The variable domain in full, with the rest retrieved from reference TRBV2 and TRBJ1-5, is EPEVTQTPSHQVTQMGQEVILRCVPISNHLYFYWYRQILGQKVEFLVSFYNNEISEKSEIFDDQFSVERPDGSNFTLKIRSTKLEDSAMYFCASSENLRAEGRPQHFGDGTRLSIL.